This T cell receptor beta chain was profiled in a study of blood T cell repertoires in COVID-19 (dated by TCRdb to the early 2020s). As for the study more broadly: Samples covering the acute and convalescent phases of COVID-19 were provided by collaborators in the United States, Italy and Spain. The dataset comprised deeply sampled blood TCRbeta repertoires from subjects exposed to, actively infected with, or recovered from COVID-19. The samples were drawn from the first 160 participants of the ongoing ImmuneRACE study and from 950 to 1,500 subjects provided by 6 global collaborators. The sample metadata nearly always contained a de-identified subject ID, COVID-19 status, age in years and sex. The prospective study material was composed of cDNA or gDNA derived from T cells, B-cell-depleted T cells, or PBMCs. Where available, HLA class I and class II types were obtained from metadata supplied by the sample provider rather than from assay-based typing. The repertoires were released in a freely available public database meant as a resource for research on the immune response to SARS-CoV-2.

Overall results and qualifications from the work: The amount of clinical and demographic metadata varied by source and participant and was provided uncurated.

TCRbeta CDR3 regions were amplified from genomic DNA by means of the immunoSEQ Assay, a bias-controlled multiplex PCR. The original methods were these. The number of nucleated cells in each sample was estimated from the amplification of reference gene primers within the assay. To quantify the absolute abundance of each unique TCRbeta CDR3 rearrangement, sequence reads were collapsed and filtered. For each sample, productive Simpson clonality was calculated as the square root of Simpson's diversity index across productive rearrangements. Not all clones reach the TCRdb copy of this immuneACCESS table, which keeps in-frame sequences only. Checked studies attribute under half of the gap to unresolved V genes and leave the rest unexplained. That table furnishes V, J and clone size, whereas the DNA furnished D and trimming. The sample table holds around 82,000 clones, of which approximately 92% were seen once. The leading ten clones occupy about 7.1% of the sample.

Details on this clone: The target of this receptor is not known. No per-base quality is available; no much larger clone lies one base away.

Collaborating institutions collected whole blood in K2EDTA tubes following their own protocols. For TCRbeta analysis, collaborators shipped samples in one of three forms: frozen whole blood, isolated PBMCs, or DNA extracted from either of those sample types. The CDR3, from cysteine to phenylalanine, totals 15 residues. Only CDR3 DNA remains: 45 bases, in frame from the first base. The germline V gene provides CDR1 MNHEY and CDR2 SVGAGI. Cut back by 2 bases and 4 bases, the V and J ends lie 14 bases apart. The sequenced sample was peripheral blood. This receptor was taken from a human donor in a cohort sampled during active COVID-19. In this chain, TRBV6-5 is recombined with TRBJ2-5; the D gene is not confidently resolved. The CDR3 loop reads CASSYESTVGETQYF. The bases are TGTGCCAGCAGTTACGAGTCCACAGTGGGAGAGACCCAGTACTTC.